Below are 14 T cell receptor beta chains sequenced from a single sample in a study of T cell repertoires in cytomegalovirus infection. TCRdb used MiXCR to reprocess the reads, holding one entry per CDR3 protein. This repertoire shows 250,000 to 300,000 distinct CDR3 sequences, about 25% found once; its top ten account for roughly 14%. Sequences were obtained from PBMCs. All receptors come from a human donor in good health (CMV status not recorded). Some clones in this sample may be carry-over from other donors' samples.

The chain recombines TRBV14 with TRBJ2-7; tentatively, D is TRBD2 (6 bases). CDR1 and CDR2 from the germline V gene are SGHDN and FVKESK. V was trimmed by 6 bases and J by 4 bases, leaving 13 bases between them. This CDR3 spans 13 amino acids. CDR3 nucleotide sequence: TGTGCCAGCAGACTACAAGGAGGGTACGAGCAGTACTTC. This translates into CASRLQGGYEQYF.

In regard to this clonotype: This sequence may be a read error, since a much larger clone differs from it by one base. This chain links TRBV7-8 with TRBJ2-2; D uncertain. The CDR3 loop spans 16 amino acids. The germline CDR1 and CDR2 sequences are SGHVS and FQNEAQ. Trimming removed 2 bases from V and 0 bases from J, with 10 bases in between. CDR3 amino acids: CASSLRHRPNTGELFF. CDR3 bases: TGTGCCAGCAGCTTACGGCATAGGCCGAACACCGGGGAGCTGTTTTTT.

The chain combines TRBV7-2 with TRBJ1-5; D is unresolved. Germline CDR1 reads SGHTA; CDR2 reads FQGNSA. The CDR3 runs to 13 residues. Trimming took 1 base from V and 6 from J, leaving 7 bases between them. The CDR3 DNA reads TGTGCCAGCAGCTTAGACGCGAGTCAGCCCCAGCATTTT. It codes for CASSLDASQPQHF.

There are many counts of this clonotype. The rearrangement uses TRBV6-1 and TRBJ2-2; the D gene is possibly TRBD1 (6 bases). Trimming left V 5 bases short and J 4 bases short, with 14 bases between. Germline V gene data show CDR1 as MNHNS and CDR2 as SASEGT. The CDR3 contains 15 residues. CDR3 bases: TGTGCCAGCAGTCTTAAGACAGGTTTCACCGGGGAGCTGTTTTTT. Its protein is CASSLKTGFTGELFF.

This clonotype was seen at least ten times. V is TRBV12-3 or TRBV12-4 and J is TRBJ1-5; D not certain. Trimming stripped 3 bases from V and 6 bases from J, with 15 bases between. The CDR3 has 15 residues. CDR3 DNA: TGTGCCAGCAGTTTGGAAGGGCGAATAAGTCAGCCCCAGCATTTT. Protein sequence: CASSLEGRISQPQHF.

This clonotype was recorded at least ten times. V and J are TRBV7-2 and TRBJ2-7; D remains unclear. There are 14 residues in the CDR3. Germline loops: CDR1 SGHTA, CDR2 FQGNSA. Trimming shortened V by 5 bases and J by 4 bases, and 15 bases separated the two germline ends. CDR3 DNA: TGTGCCAGCAGCGCGAATAGAGAAATGTACGAGCAGTACTTC. This translates into CASSANREMYEQYF.

This clonotype has a handful of counts. The chain couples TRBV7-9 to TRBJ1-5, with unresolved D. V lost 0 bases, J lost 9 bases, and 21 bases lay in between. Germline V gene lookup returns CDR1 SEHNR and CDR2 FQNEAQ (reference sequence). CDR3 length: 17 amino acids. The CDR3 protein is CASSLARFAVSLRPQHF. The CDR3 DNA reads as TGTGCCAGCAGCTTAGCCCGTTTCGCAGTATCTTTACGGCCCCAGCATTTT.

The chain couples TRBV2 to TRBJ1-2; D is uncertain. Germline V lookup: CDR1 SNHLY, CDR2 FYNNEI. The CDR3 loop spans 13 amino acids. Between the trimmed V and J ends, which lost 4 bases and 3 bases, there was a span of 9 bases. CDR3 bases: TGTGCCAGCAGTGTTCGGGAATACTATGGCTACACCTTC. Amino acids: CASSVREYYGYTF. Full variable domain (missing parts from reference TRBV2 and TRBJ1-2): EPEVTQTPSHQVTQMGQEVILRCVPISNHLYFYWYRQILGQKVEFLVSFYNNEISEKSEIFDDQFSVERPDGSNFTLKIRSTKLEDSAMYFCASSVREYYGYTFGSGTRLTVV.

The genes are TRBV29-1 and TRBJ1-3, with D possibly matching TRBD1 (5 bases). Germline V gene lookup returns CDR1 SQVTM and CDR2 ANQGSEA. V shed 8 bases and J shed 3 bases, with 14 bases lying between them. The CDR3 is 13 residues long. The CDR3 region has the DNA TGCAGCTATGAGAGACAGTTTGGAAACACCATATATTTT. Residues: CSYERQFGNTIYF. Full variable domain (rest looked up from reference TRBV29-1 and TRBJ1-3): SAVISQKPSRDICQRGTSLTIQCQVDSQVTMMFWYRQQPGQSLTLIATANQGSEATYESGFVIDKFPISRPNLTFSTLTVSNMSPEDSSIYLCSYERQFGNTIYFGEGSWLTVV.

The chain links TRBV20-1 to TRBJ1-6; TRBD1 might be the D (5 bases). Germline V CDR1 and CDR2: DFQATT, SNEGSKA (reference sequence). The V and J ends lost 5 bases and 0 bases respectively, with 11 bases between them. The CDR3 loop spans 15 amino acids. Here the CDR3 reads CSAPGGRSYNSPLHF. For the CDR3, the DNA is TGCAGTGCTCCTGGGGGTCGCTCCTATAATTCACCCCTCCACTTT.

This clonotype showed up many times. The J gene is TRBJ2-5, the V gene TRBV28; no definite D call. Germline V gene sequence: CDR1 MDHEN, CDR2 SYDVKM. The CDR3 totals 14 residues. Between the trimmed V and J ends, which lost 1 base and 1 base, there was a span of 7 bases. Here the CDR3 DNA reads TGTGCCAGCAGTTTATTCAGGCCCCAAGAGACCCAGTACTTC. As protein: CASSLFRPQETQYF.

This rearrangement joins TRBV20-1 to TRBJ1-3, with a tentative D call TRBD1 (5 bases). The CDR3 sequence is 12 residues long. CDR1 and CDR2 from the germline V gene are DFQATT and SNEGSKA (reference sequence). V gave up 5 bases and J gave up 4 bases, with 9 bases separating them. This CDR3 is CSAWQGGNTIYF. In DNA, the CDR3 is TGCAGTGCTTGGCAGGGCGGAAACACCATATATTTT.

The chain joins TRBV29-1 to TRBJ2-5; tentative D call: TRBD1 (5 bases). From germline, CDR1 is SQVTM and CDR2 ANQGSEA. The V end lost 7 bases, the J end lost 4 bases, and 10 bases lay between the germline ends. There are 11 residues in the CDR3. The CDR3 region is CSGRVSETQYF. CDR3 nucleotide sequence: TGCAGCGGCAGGGTTTCAGAGACCCAGTACTTC.

There are a few counts of this clonotype. J is TRBJ2-2 and V is TRBV11-2; 11 bases fit TRBD2. The CDR3 has 15 amino acids. The germline V gene encodes CDR1 SGHAT and CDR2 FQNNGV. Trimming at V came to 5 bases and at J to 3 bases, leaving 2 bases not matched to a gene. The CDR3 DNA follows: TGTGCCAGCAGCCGGGGACTAGCGGACACCGGGGAGCTGTTTTTT. This gives the protein CASSRGLADTGELFF.